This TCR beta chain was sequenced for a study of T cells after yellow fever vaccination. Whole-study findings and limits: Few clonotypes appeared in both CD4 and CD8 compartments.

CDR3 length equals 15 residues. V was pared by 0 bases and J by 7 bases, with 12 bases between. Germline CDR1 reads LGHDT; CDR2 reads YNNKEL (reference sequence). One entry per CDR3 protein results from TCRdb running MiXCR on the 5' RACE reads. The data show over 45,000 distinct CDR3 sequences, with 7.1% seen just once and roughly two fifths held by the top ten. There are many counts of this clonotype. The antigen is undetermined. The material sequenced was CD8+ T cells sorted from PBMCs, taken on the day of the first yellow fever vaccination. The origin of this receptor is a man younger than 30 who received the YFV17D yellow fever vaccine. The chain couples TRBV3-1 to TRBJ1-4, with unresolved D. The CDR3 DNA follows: TGTGCCAGCAGCCAAGATTCGCAGGATACTGAAAAACTGTTTTTT. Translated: CASSQDSQDTEKLFF.